This TCR beta chain was identified in a study of blood T cell repertoires in COVID-19. Study-level background: Samples representing acute and convalescent COVID-19 were sourced from the United States, Italy and Spain. T cells, B-cell-depleted T cells, or PBMCs provided the cDNA or gDNA that served as material.

CDR3 size: 14 residues. The trim removed 7 bases at V and 5 bases at J, leaving 10 bases unmatched. CDR1 is MDHEN, CDR2 SYDVKM, per germline. Data came from immunoSEQ multiplex PCR; TCRdb stores just in-frame clones and leaves some out. Among 150,000 to 200,000 clones listed, around 90% were seen once. Material: peripheral blood. This sequence joins TRBV28 and TRBJ1-2; 7 bases agree with TRBD1. The clonotype was recovered from a man in his fifties or sixties with acute or convalescent COVID-19. The CDR3 DNA reads TGTGCCAGCACCCCCAGGGGGATAAAGTATGGCTACACCTTC. This encodes CASTPRGIKYGYTF.